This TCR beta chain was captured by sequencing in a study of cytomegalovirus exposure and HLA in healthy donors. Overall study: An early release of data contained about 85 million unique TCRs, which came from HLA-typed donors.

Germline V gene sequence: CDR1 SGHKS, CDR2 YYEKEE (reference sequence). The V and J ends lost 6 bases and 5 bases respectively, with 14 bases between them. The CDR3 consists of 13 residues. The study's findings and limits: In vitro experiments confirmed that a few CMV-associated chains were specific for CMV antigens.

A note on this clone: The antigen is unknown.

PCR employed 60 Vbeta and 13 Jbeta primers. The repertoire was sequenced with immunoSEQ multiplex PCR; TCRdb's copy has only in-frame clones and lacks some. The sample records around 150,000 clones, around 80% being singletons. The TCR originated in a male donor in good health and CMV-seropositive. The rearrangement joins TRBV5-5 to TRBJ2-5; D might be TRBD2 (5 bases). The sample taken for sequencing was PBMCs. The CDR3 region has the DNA TGTGCCAGCACTCTCCCTGGGAGTGAGACCCAGTACTTC. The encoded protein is CASTLPGSETQYF. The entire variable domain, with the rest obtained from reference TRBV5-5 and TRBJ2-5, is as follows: DAGVTQSPTHLIKTRGQQVTLRCSPISGHKSVSWYQQVLGQGPQFIFQYYEKEERGRGNFPDRFSARQFPNYSSELNVNALLLGDSALYLCASTLPGSETQYFGPGTRLLVL.